This T cell receptor beta chain was captured by sequencing in a study of cytomegalovirus exposure and HLA in healthy donors (dated by TCRdb to 2017 to 2019). As for the study more broadly: A later analysis indicated that the 95 to 150 validation repertoires were generated on the platform also employed for the roughly 730 repertoires of the first cohort. The study aimed to test whether signatures of past pathogen exposure could be identified by cataloging public T cell receptors. In addition to the first cohort of roughly 670 subjects, a separate validation cohort of around 110 different subjects was used. The study combined high-throughput TCR immunosequencing, statistical association of individual TCRs with disease status, and machine learning to predict cytomegalovirus infection status. The full study reports these points: In both the original and validation cohorts, the classifier was reported to diagnose cytomegalovirus status with high specificity and sensitivity. Subsequent analysis determined that TCRs grouped into clusters in the first cohort also showed a tendency toward co-occurrence across the 130 or so validation repertoires, and 90% to 95% of cluster scores exceeded 0. Across donors, most TCR sequences were observed very rarely, whereas some public TCRs were present in many individuals. A later analysis lacked HLA typing for the validation cohort, so it scored co-occurrence in that cohort across all 110 or so repertoires. A few of the identified cytomegalovirus-associated TCR beta chains were confirmed in vitro to be specific for cytomegalovirus antigens. The study gave a list of about 170 TCR beta chains associated with cytomegalovirus. The authors suggested that the approach could potentially be extended to other disease states and immunological phenotypes.

Library method: the immunoSEQ multiplex PCR assay. The study's own analysis went as follows. To diagnose cytomegalovirus status from the catalog of TCR beta chain sequences, a statistical classification framework was built. What TCRdb holds here is the immuneACCESS table cut down to in-frame rearrangements. Part of the clones is not present; checked against another copy, under half of the missing clones reflect an unresolved V gene, and the others are unexplained. V, J and clone size are those of that table, while D and trimming were read from the DNA. The sample contains about 280,000 clones, 70% to 90% of them found a single time. Roughly 1% of the sample lies in the top ten. In the germline V gene (reference sequence), CDR1 corresponds to GTSNPN and CDR2 to SVGIG. Relative to germline, V is 4 bases shorter and J is 8 bases shorter, with 9 bases between their ends. The CDR3 runs 12 amino acids, cysteine and phenylalanine included. Solely the CDR3 DNA is kept, with 36 bases framed from the first base.

Donors formed part of the validation cohort, which comprised over a hundred subjects and was distinct from the first cohort of over 500 subjects. About this clone: No antigen is known for it. There are no base qualities to consult, and no much larger clone falls within one base.

The specimen was PBMCs. The receptor was derived from a woman aged 18-35 years in good health and CMV-seronegative. The chain uses TRBV30 and TRBJ1-6, with no confident D gene call. The CDR3 region: CAWTLTDSPLHF. The base sequence is TGTGCCTGGACCCTCACAGATTCACCCCTCCACTTT. Here the CDR3 is joined to the reference TRBV30 and TRBJ1-6 genes, and the full variable domain is: SQTIHQWPATLVQPVGSPLSLECTVEGTSNPNLYWYRQAAGRGLQLLFYSVGIGQISSEVPQNLSASRPQDRQFILSSKKLLLSDSGFYLCAWTLTDSPLHFGNGTRLTVT.